The clone carrying this TCR beta chain is labeled as medium-sized. The target antigen is unknown. This record belongs to a study of spatial heterogeneity in lung cancer. Study-wide points: Counts of expanded intratumoral alpha and beta TCRs tracked tumor mutation counts.

Time point described: sample taken at primary tumor resection. TCRdb reanalysed the 5' RACE reads using MiXCR and keeps one entry per CDR3 protein. Seen here are approximately 8,500 distinct CDR3 sequences, 5% to 6.5% observed once, and the top ten hold 24%. The material was lung tumor tissue, obtained at surgery. This sequence originates from a male donor with early-stage non-small cell lung cancer.

In nucleotides, the CDR3 is TGTGCCACCAGTGATTTCAGGGGGCTTCAAGAGACCCAGTACTTC. Its translation is CATSDFRGLQETQYF. The rearrangement uses TRBV24-1 and TRBJ2-5; 8 nucleotides line up with TRBD1. Germline V gene data show CDR1 as KGHDR and CDR2 as SFDVKD. J gave up 2 bases and V 1 base, and 2 bases lay outside the gene matches. The CDR3 loop spans 15 amino acids.